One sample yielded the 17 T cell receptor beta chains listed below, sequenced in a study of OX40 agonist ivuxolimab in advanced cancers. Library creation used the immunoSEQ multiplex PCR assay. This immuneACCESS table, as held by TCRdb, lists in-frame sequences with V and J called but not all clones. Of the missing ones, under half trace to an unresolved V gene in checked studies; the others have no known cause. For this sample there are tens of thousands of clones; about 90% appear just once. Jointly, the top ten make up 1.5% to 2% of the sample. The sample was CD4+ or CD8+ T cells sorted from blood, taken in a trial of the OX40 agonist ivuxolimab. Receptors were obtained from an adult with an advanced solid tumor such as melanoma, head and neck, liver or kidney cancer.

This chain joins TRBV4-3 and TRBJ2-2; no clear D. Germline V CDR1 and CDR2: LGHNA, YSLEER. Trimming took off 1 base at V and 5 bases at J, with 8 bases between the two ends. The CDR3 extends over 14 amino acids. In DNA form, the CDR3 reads TGCGCCAGCAGCCAAGCATGGGGAACCGGGGAGCTGTTTTTT. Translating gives CASSQAWGTGELFF.

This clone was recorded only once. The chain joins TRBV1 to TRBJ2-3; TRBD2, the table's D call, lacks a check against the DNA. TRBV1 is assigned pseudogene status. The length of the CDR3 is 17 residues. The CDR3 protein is CTSSQDLSGNFKDTQYF. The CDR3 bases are TGCACCAGCAGCCAAGATCTGAGCGGGAATTTTAAGGATACGCAGTATTTT.

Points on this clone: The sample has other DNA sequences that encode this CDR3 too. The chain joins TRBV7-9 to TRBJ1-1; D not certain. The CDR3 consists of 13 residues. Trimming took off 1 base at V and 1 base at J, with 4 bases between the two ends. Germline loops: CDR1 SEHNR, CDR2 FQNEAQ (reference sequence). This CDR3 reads CASSLGANTEAFF. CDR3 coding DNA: TGTGCCAGCAGCTTAGGAGCGAACACTGAAGCTTTCTTT.

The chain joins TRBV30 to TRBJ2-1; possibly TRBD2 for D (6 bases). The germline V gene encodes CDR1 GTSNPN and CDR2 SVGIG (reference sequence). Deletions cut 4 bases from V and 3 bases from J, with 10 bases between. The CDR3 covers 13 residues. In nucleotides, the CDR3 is TGTGCCTGGAAGGACTACAACTACAATGAGCAGTTCTTC. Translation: CAWKDYNYNEQFF.

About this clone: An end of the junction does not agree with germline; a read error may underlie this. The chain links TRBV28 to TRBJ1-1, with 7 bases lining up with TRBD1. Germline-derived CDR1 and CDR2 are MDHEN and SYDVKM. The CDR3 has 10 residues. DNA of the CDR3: TGTGCCAGCAGTCGGCGGGACAGAGTTTTT. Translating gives CASSRRDRVF.

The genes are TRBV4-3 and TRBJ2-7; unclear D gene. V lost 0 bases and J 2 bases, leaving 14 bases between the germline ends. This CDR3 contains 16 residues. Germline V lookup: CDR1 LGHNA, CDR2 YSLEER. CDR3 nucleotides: TGCGCCAGCAGCCAAGATTGGGTTGGGTCGACCTACGAGCAGTACTTC. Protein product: CASSQDWVGSTYEQYF.

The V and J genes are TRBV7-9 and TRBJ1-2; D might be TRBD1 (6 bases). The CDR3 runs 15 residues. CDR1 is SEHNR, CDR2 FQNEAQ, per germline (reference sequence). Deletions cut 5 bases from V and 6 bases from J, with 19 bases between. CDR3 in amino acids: CASSLSAGVLHGYTF. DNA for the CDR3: TGTGCCAGCAGCCTTTCGGCAGGGGTGCTGCATGGCTACACCTTC.

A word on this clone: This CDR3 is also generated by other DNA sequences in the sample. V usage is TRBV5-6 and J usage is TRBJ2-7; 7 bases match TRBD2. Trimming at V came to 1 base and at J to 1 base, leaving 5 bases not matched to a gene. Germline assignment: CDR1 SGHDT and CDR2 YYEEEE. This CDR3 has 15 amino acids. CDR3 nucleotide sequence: TGTGCCAGCAGCTTGATACTAGCGTTTTCCTACGAGCAGTACTTC. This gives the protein CASSLILAFSYEQYF.

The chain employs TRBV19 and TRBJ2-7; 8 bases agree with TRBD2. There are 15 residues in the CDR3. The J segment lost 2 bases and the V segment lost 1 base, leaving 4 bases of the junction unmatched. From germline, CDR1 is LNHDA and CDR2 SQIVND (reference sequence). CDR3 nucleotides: TGTGCCAGTAGTATAGCCACTAGCGGTACCTACGAGCAGTACTTC. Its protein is CASSIATSGTYEQYF.

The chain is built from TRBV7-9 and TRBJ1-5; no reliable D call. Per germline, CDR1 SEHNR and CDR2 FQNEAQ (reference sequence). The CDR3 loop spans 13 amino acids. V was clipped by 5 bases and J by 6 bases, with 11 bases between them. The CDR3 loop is CASSQGFAQPQHF. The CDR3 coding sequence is TGTGCCAGCAGCCAAGGGTTCGCTCAGCCCCAGCATTTT.

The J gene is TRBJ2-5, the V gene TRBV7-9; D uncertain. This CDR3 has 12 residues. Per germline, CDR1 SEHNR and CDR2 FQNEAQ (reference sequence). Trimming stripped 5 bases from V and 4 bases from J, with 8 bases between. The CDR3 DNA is TGTGCCAGCAGCCCGGATGTAGAGACCCAGTACTTC. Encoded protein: CASSPDVETQYF.

CDR3 sequence reads: CASSSMTESYEQYF. CDR3 in DNA: TGCGCCAGCAGCTCGATGACGGAATCCTACGAGCAGTACTTC. This chain links TRBV5-1 with TRBJ2-7; no clear D gene. From germline, CDR1 is SGHRS and CDR2 YFSETQ. The CDR3 runs 14 residues. V was trimmed by 3 bases and J by 1 base, leaving 11 bases between them.

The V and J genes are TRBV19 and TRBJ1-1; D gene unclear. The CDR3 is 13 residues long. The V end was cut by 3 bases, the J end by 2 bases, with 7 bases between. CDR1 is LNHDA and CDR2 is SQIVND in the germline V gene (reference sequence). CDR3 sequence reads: CASSIMPNTEAFF. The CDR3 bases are TGTGCCAGTAGTATTATGCCCAACACTGAAGCTTTCTTT.

The CDR3 region has the DNA TGTGCCAGCAGTTTTTACACTAGCGCGCCCTACAATGAGCAGTTCTTC. It encodes CASSFYTSAPYNEQFF. The chain is built from TRBV27 and TRBJ2-1, with TRBD2 matching 7 bases. The V gene's germline CDR1 is MNHEY and CDR2 SMNVEV (reference sequence). The CDR3 contains 16 residues. The V segment lost 3 bases and the J segment 2 bases; nucleotides outside the gene matches: 7.

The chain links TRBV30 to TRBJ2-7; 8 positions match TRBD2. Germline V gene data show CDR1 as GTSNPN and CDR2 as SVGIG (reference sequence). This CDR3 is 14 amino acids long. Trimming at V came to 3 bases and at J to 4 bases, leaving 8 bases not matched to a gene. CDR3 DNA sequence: TGTGCCTGGAGAAGCGGGAGAAGTGGGTACGAGCAGTACTTC. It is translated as CAWRSGRSGYEQYF.

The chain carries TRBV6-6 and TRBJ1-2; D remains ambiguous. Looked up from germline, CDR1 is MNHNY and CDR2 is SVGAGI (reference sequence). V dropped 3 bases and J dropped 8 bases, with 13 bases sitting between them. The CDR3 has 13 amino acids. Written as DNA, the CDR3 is TGTGCCAGCAGTTATGAATCAAGAAGGGGCTACACCTTC. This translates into CASSYESRRGYTF.

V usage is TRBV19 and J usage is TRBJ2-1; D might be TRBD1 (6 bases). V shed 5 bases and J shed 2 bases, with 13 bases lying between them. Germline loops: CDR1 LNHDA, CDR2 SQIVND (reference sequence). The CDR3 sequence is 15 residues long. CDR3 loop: CASSPRGQTYNEQFF. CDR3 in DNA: TGTGCCAGTAGTCCCAGGGGCCAGACCTACAATGAGCAGTTCTTC.